Below are 17 T cell receptor beta chains sequenced from a single sample in a study of T-cell memory formation after mild COVID-19. TCRdb called the 5' RACE reads again in MiXCR, with one record for every CDR3 protein. This table has tens of thousands of distinct CDR3 sequences, around 13% appearing once. Sequenced material: PBMCs or a T cell subset sorted from them (not recorded which). The receptor set was obtained from an adult woman who had mild COVID-19 (a few samples of this study predate the infection). Cell type and time point are not known.

The sample holds a few counts of this clonotype. The chain links TRBV7-9 to TRBJ1-2, with D maybe TRBD1 (6 bases). Looked up from germline, CDR1 is SEHNR and CDR2 is FQNEAQ (reference sequence). CDR3 length: 15 residues. Trimming left V 5 bases short and J 5 bases short, with 18 bases between. CDR3 nucleotide sequence: TGTGCCAGCAGCCCCCCGGGGGCCGGGTGGTATGGCTACACCTTC. It translates to CASSPPGAGWYGYTF.

The chain employs TRBV5-1 and TRBJ1-4; TRBD1 matches 7 bases. The CDR3 runs to 15 residues. Germline CDR1 reads SGHRS; CDR2 reads YFSETQ. V shed 0 bases and J 8 bases; nucleotides not matched to a gene: 7. The CDR3: CASSLEWTGLEKLFF. CDR3 DNA sequence: TGCGCCAGCAGCTTGGAGTGGACAGGCCTCGAAAAACTGTTTTTT.

The DNA of the CDR3 is TGTGCCAGCACCGACCTCGGGCTCACAGAGACCCAGTACTTC. Translated, it gives CASTDLGLTETQYF. This chain joins TRBV7-9 and TRBJ2-5, with D hard to call. CDR1 is SEHNR and CDR2 is FQNEAQ in the germline V gene (reference sequence). V was shortened by 7 bases and J by 4 bases, with 16 bases between the two germline ends. This CDR3 comprises 14 residues.

The V gene is TRBV4-3, the J gene TRBJ2-1; 7 bases fit TRBD2. This CDR3 is built from 15 residues. Germline CDR1 and CDR2: LGHNA and YSLEER. Germline trimming cut 1 base from V and 4 bases from J; bases unmatched to any gene: 4. The CDR3 loop reads CASSQASGAYNEQFF. Here the CDR3 DNA reads TGCGCCAGCAGCCAAGCGAGCGGGGCTTACAATGAGCAGTTCTTC.

The genes are TRBV20-1 and TRBJ2-5; 7 positions agree with TRBD1. Per germline, CDR1 DFQATT and CDR2 SNEGSKA (reference sequence). This CDR3 region has 15 residues. V dropped 5 bases and J dropped 4; count of bases not matched to a gene: 13. The CDR3 reads CSAGSITGAGETQYF. DNA for the CDR3: TGCAGTGCTGGCTCTATAACAGGGGCCGGAGAGACCCAGTACTTC.

This chain uses TRBV12-3 or TRBV12-4 with TRBJ1-1, with D unclear. Trimming left V 3 bases short and J 6 bases short, with 5 bases between. The CDR3 contains 11 residues. CDR3 sequence (DNA): TGTGCCAGCAGTTTTGGAGCTGAAGCTTTCTTT. This translates into CASSFGAEAFF.

This chain joins TRBV24-1 and TRBJ1-1; perhaps TRBD1 as D (5 bases). Germline CDR1 reads KGHDR; CDR2 reads SFDVKD. Trimming took 4 bases from V and 4 from J, leaving 12 bases between them. The CDR3 is 14 residues long. The CDR3 region is CATSEADGATEAFF. CDR3 DNA sequence: TGTGCCACCAGTGAGGCGGACGGGGCCACTGAAGCTTTCTTT.

This clonotype was found many times. The V and J genes are TRBV20-1 and TRBJ2-1; a weak D match, TRBD2 (5 bases). With 2 bases removed from V and 6 bases from J, the gap between germline ends came to 17 bases. This CDR3 region has 15 residues. Germline CDR1 is DFQATT and CDR2 is SNEGSKA (reference sequence). The CDR3 DNA follows: TGCAGTGCTAGAAGTCCTGCTAGCAGAATCAATGAGCAGTTCTTC. This translates into CSARSPASRINEQFF.

The chain uses TRBV6-5 and TRBJ2-2, with 7 bases aligning to TRBD1. CDR1 MNHEY and CDR2 SVGAGI come from the germline V gene. CDR3 size: 15 residues. J was trimmed by 4 bases and V by 5 bases; bases with no gene match: 7. The CDR3 DNA reads TGTGCCAGCAGTCCTGGACAGGAGGTCACCGGGGAGCTGTTTTTT. This translates into CASSPGQEVTGELFF.

The chain uses TRBV2 and TRBJ2-2; TRBD2 is a possible D gene (6 bases). The CDR3 covers 15 residues. V lost 4 bases to trimming and J lost 4 bases, with 13 bases between them. Looked up from germline, CDR1 is SNHLY and CDR2 is FYNNEI. The CDR3 loop is CASSGPGTFTGELFF. The CDR3 DNA is TGTGCCAGCAGTGGCCCCGGGACTTTCACCGGGGAGCTGTTTTTT.

The rearrangement uses TRBV7-2 and TRBJ2-1, with D possibly being TRBD2 (5 bases). Germline CDR1 SGHTA, CDR2 FQGNSA. V lost 4 bases and J 4 bases, leaving 14 bases between the germline ends. The CDR3 covers 15 residues. The CDR3 sequence: CASSWTGTIYNEQFF. The CDR3 coding sequence is TGTGCCAGCAGCTGGACGGGAACAATATACAATGAGCAGTTCTTC.

This chain connects TRBV9 to TRBJ2-3, with unresolved D. CDR1 is SGDLS and CDR2 is YYNGEE in the germline V gene. Trimming took 1 base from V and 4 from J, leaving 7 bases between them. The CDR3 contains 13 residues. CDR3 DNA sequence: TGTGCCAGCAGCGTAATATCGGCAGATACGCAGTATTTT. Translating it yields CASSVISADTQYF.

The chain links TRBV7-6 to TRBJ2-7, with 11 bases that match TRBD1. Germline loops: CDR1 SGHVS, CDR2 FNYEAQ. V lost 5 bases to trimming and J lost 3 bases; unmatched junction nucleotides: 9. The CDR3 is 16 amino acids. The CDR3, as DNA: TGTGCCAGCAGCGCCATCTCCGGGACAGGGGGCTACGAGCAGTACTTC. It is translated as CASSAISGTGGYEQYF.

This clonotype has more than one count but fewer than ten. This chain joins TRBV9 and TRBJ2-1; the match to TRBD2 covers 11 bases. In germline, CDR1 is SGDLS, CDR2 YYNGEE. J was trimmed by 3 bases and V by 0 bases; bases with no gene match: 2. The CDR3 extends over 16 amino acids. CDR3 sequence reads: CASSVGGLAVYNEQFF. The CDR3 DNA reads TGTGCCAGCAGCGTAGGGGGACTAGCGGTCTACAATGAGCAGTTCTTC. The full variable domain, its missing parts supplied by reference TRBV9 and TRBJ2-1, is DSGVTQTPKHLITATGQRVTLRCSPRSGDLSVYWYQQSLDQGLQFLIQYYNGEERAKGNILERFSAQQFPDLHSELNLSSLELGDSALYFCASSVGGLAVYNEQFFGPGTRLTVL.

The chain combines TRBV12-3 or TRBV12-4 with TRBJ2-2, with D possibly being TRBD2 (6 bases). This CDR3 contains 13 residues. Trimming removed 6 bases at V and 5 bases at J, with 10 bases between. CDR3 bases: TGTGCCAGCAGAATCGGGGGAACCGGGGAGCTGTTTTTT. Its translation is CASRIGGTGELFF.

This clonotype occurred a few times. This rearrangement joins TRBV7-6 to TRBJ2-3; 9 bases map to TRBD1. Germline V gives CDR1 SGHVS, CDR2 FNYEAQ. V shed 4 bases and J 5 bases; nucleotides not matched to a gene: 4. This CDR3 region has 14 residues. CDR3 in amino acids: CASSSGTGLDTQYF. The CDR3 DNA sequence: TGTGCCAGCAGCTCCGGGACAGGGTTAGATACGCAGTATTTT.

This clonotype has just a few counts. The chain carries TRBV5-1 and TRBJ2-2; D gene unclear. The CDR3 spans 14 residues. Between the trimmed V and J ends, which lost 0 bases and 5 bases, there was a span of 8 bases. Germline V CDR1 and CDR2: SGHRS, YFSETQ. CDR3 loop: CASSLAPETGELFF. CDR3 DNA sequence: TGCGCCAGCAGCTTGGCACCTGAGACCGGGGAGCTGTTTTTT.